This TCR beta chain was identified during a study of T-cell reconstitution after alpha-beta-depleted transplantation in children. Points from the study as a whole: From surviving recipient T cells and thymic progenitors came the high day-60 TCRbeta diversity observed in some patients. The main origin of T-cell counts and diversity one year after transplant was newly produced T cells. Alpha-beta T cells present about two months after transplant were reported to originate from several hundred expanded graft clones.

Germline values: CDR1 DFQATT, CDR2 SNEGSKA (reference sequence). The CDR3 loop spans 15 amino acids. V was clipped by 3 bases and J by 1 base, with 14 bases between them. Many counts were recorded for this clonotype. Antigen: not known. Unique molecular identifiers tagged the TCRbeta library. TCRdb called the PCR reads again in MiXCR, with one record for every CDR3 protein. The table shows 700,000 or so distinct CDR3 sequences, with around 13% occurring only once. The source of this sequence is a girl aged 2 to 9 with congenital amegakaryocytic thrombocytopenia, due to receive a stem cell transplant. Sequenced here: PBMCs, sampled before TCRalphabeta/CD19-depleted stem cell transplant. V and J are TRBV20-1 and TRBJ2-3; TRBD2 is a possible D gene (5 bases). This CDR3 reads CSASSGSEGTDTQYF. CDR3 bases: TGCAGTGCTAGTTCTGGGTCGGAGGGCACAGATACGCAGTATTTT.